Listed below are T cell receptor beta chains from one sample, sequenced in a study of shared clonotypes between healthy human individuals. Some clones are missing from TCRdb's copy, which holds only in-frame ones; the method was immunoSEQ multiplex PCR. In the table there are roughly 1 million clones, approximately 76% of which are singletons. Sample: memory CD4+ T cells sorted from blood. Receptors originate from a man aged 18 to 30 in good health. The CDR3 runs from the conserved cysteine through the conserved F or W. The D gene is left open where the match is weak. Some rows mark clone size as missing; the rest say once, few, many or name a class of expanded clone.

D gene	clone size	V gene	J gene	CDR3 protein	CDR3 DNA
.	many	TRBV5-4	TRBJ1-2	CASSQLTQGNYGYTF	TGTGCCAGCAGCCAGTTAACCCAGGGCAACTATGGCTACACCTTC
.	.	TRBV9	TRBJ2-7	CASSLVPNGVSEQYF	TGTGCCAGCAGCCTCGTCCCGAACGGGGTGTCCGAGCAGTACTTC
TRBD1	.	TRBV6-5	TRBJ1-5	CASSSTGGNQPQHF	TGTGCCAGCAGTTCGACAGGGGGCAATCAGCCCCAGCATTTT
TRBD1	.	TRBV4-1	TRBJ2-2	CASSKNLQGAPGELFF	TGCGCCAGCAGTAAGAACCTTCAGGGGGCGCCCGGGGAGCTGTTTTTT
.	.	TRBV28	TRBJ1-6	CASSLIDSPLHF	TGTGCCAGCAGTTTAATCGACTCACCCCTCCACTTT
.	.	TRBV16	TRBJ2-2	CASSQVTAGELFF	TGTGCCAGCAGCCAAGTAACCGCCGGGGAGCTGTTTTTT
.	few	TRBV10-3	TRBJ2-1	CAISESGLLYNEQFF	TGTGCCATCAGTGAGTCAGGACTCCTGTACAATGAGCAGTTCTTC
TRBD1	.	TRBV5-1	TRBJ1-2	CASSPMGQGNGYTF	TGCGCCAGCAGCCCTATGGGACAGGGAAATGGCTACACCTTC
.	.	TRBV27	TRBJ2-7	CASKAGVSYEQYF	TGTGCCAGCAAGGCAGGAGTATCCTACGAGCAGTACTTC
TRBD2	.	TRBV27	TRBJ2-7	CASSYREGSYEQYF	TGTGCCAGCAGTTACCGGGAGGGCTCCTACGAGCAGTACTTC
.	.	TRBV5-4	TRBJ1-2	CASSSPRSYTF	TGTGCCAGCAGCTCCCCGCGGAGCTACACCTTC
TRBD1	.	TRBV5-4	TRBJ2-7	CASSIPGQGIREQYF	TGTGCCAGCAGCATTCCGGGACAGGGGATAAGGGAGCAGTACTTC
.	.	TRBV4-1	TRBJ1-4	CASSQGEGGNEKLFF	TGCGCCAGCAGCCAAGGAGAGGGGGGGAATGAAAAACTGTTTTTT
.	.	TRBV6-6	TRBJ1-2	CASSYPQGYDGYTF	TGTGCCAGCAGTTACCCTCAGGGTTACGATGGCTACACCTTC
.	.	TRBV6-1	TRBJ1-2	CASSEGGGGPYYGYTF	TGTGCCAGCAGTGAAGGGGGAGGGGGACCTTACTATGGCTACACCTTC
TRBD1	many	TRBV27	TRBJ2-5	CASMRAGGYQETQYF	TGTGCCAGCATGAGGGCAGGGGGCTACCAAGAGACCCAGTACTTC
.	.	TRBV30	TRBJ1-5	CAWGREDYQPQHF	TGTGCCTGGGGCAGGGAGGATTATCAGCCCCAGCATTTT
TRBD2	.	TRBV12-5	TRBJ2-3	CASGLGTSGERDTQYF	TGTGCTAGTGGTTTGGGGACTAGCGGGGAGCGAGATACGCAGTATTTT
.	.	TRBV6-6	TRBJ1-4	CASSRTLSGEKLFF	TGTGCCAGCAGTAGGACACTATCGGGTGAAAAACTGTTTTTT
TRBD2	.	TRBV5-1	TRBJ2-3	CASSLEVVAIAGGLDTQYF	TGCGCCAGCAGCTTGGAAGTGGTCGCGATAGCGGGGGGGTTGGATACGCAGTATTTT
.	.	TRBV14	TRBJ2-1	CASSPLGSYNEQFF	TGTGCCAGCAGCCCCTTAGGCTCCTACAATGAGCAGTTCTTC
.	.	TRBV7-9	TRBJ2-2	CASSLGEGPFAGELFF	TGTGCCAGCAGCCTAGGGGAAGGGCCCTTCGCCGGGGAGCTGTTTTTT
.	.	TRBV7-8	TRBJ2-3	CASSLALGNTDTQYF	TGTGCCAGCAGCTTAGCCCTGGGGAACACAGATACGCAGTATTTT
TRBD1	.	TRBV4-3	TRBJ2-7	CASSRTGTGGLEQYF	TGCGCCAGCAGCCGAACCGGGACAGGGGGCCTCGAGCAGTACTTC
.	many	TRBV9	TRBJ1-3	CASKRDPTGNTIYF	TGTGCCAGCAAGCGTGACCCCACTGGAAACACCATATATTTT
TRBD2	.	TRBV27	TRBJ2-1	CASSSGLAGFNEQFF	TGTGCCAGCAGTTCGGGACTAGCGGGGTTCAATGAGCAGTTCTTC
.	.	TRBV19	TRBJ2-5	CASSSSYYAQYF	TGTGCCAGTAGTTCGTCCTACTACGCCCAGTACTTC
TRBD2	.	TRBV5-4	TRBJ2-7	CASSSLSSGRAYEQYF	TGTGCCAGCAGCTCGTTAAGTAGCGGGAGGGCTTACGAGCAGTACTTC
.	.	TRBV11-2	TRBJ2-1	CASSLLGVGGKDEQFF	TGTGCCAGCAGCTTATTGGGTGTGGGGGGCAAGGATGAGCAGTTCTTC
TRBD2	.	TRBV2	TRBJ2-3	CASSEGTGTTVQYF	TGTGCCAGCAGTGAAGGAACCGGGACTACGGTGCAGTATTTT
.	.	TRBV10-3	TRBJ1-2	CAISEAGPTSYGYTF	TGTGCCATCAGTGAGGCCGGACCCACGAGCTATGGCTACACCTTC
TRBD1	.	TRBV10-3	TRBJ2-2	CASSERGQGGGELFF	TGTGCCAGCAGCGAGAGGGGACAGGGTGGCGGGGAGCTGTTTTTT
.	few	TRBV5-1	TRBJ2-7	CARPGDYEQYF	TGCGCCAGGCCAGGAGACTACGAGCAGTACTTC
TRBD1	.	TRBV4-1	TRBJ1-2	CASSQEATGSYGYTF	TGCGCCAGCAGCCAAGAGGCGACAGGGAGCTATGGCTACACCTTC
.	many	TRBV7-9	TRBJ1-2	CASSLTGPKNGYTF	TGTGCCAGCAGCTTGACGGGACCGAAAAATGGCTACACCTTC
TRBD1	.	TRBV7-9	TRBJ1-2	CASSPSSGGGYGYTF	TGTGCCAGCAGCCCGAGTTCAGGGGGCGGCTATGGCTACACCTTC
.	.	TRBV7-8	TRBJ2-1	CASSLGGSPEQFF	TGTGCCAGCAGCTTAGGGGGTAGCCCTGAGCAGTTCTTC
.	few	TRBV28	TRBJ1-2	CASSLVPDYGYTF	TGTGCCAGCAGTTTGGTCCCTGACTATGGCTACACCTTC
.	.	TRBV5-1	TRBJ2-1	CASSLVFRNEQFF	TGCGCCAGCAGCTTGGTCTTTCGCAATGAGCAGTTCTTC
.	.	TRBV5-1	TRBJ1-6	CASSPGTAGSSPLHF	TGCGCCAGCAGCCCCGGGACCGCCGGAAGCTCACCCCTCCACTTT
.	few	TRBV5-1	TRBJ1-2	CASSLDRLVLGYTF	TGCGCCAGCAGCTTGGACAGGCTTGTTTTAGGCTACACCTTC
TRBD1	.	TRBV5-8	TRBJ1-6	CASSQGGSYNSPLHF	TGTGCCAGCAGCCAGGGGGGGTCCTATAATTCACCCCTCCACTTT
TRBD1	.	TRBV5-1	TRBJ1-1	CASSSGQGKKNTEAFF	TGCGCCAGCAGCTCCGGACAGGGTAAAAAAAACACTGAAGCTTTCTTT